Listed below are T cell receptor beta chains from one sample, sequenced in a study of tumor and adjacent non-tumor tissue in lung cancer. TCRdb recomputed calls from the multiplex PCR reads with MiXCR, one row per CDR3 protein. The repertoire holds about 110,000 distinct CDR3 sequences, with over 55% as singletons. The specimen sequenced was distant non-tumor lung tissue. These receptors all come from a man between 60 and 75 years old with non-small cell lung cancer. Each CDR3 is given with its conserved first and last residue. A D gene is named only where the DNA matches it firmly. Size is stated for part of the rows, as once, few or many counts, or as a class when the clone is expanded.

d_call | j_call | v_call | clone_size | cdr3_aa | cdr3_nt
- | TRBJ2-3 | TRBV5-4 | - | CANCSWDRTDTQYF | TGTGCCAACTGCTCCTGGGACCGCACAGATACGCAGTATTTT
- | TRBJ2-7 | TRBV12-3/TRBV12-4 | - | CVSTFGTASCEQYF | TGTGTCAGCACCTTCGGGACGGCTTCCTGCGAGCAGTACTTC
- | TRBJ1-2 | TRBV6-5 | once | CAGSYTGDQGDGYTF | TGTGCCGGCAGTTACACCGGCGACCAAGGGGATGGATACACCTTC
TRBD2 | TRBJ2-1 | TRBV12-3/TRBV12-4 | many | CASTRTSGSPNEQFF | TGTGCCAGCACACGGACTAGCGGGAGTCCCAATGAGCAGTTCTTC
- | TRBJ1-1 | TRBV5-4 | many | CASSLMGQNTEAFF | TGTGCCAGCAGCCTAATGGGGCAAAACACTGAAGCTTTCTTT
- | TRBJ1-5 | TRBV6-6 | - | CASVPLLSQPQHF | TGTGCTAGCGTCCCCTTATTATCTCAGCCCCAGCATTTT
- | TRBJ2-5 | TRBV5-1 | many | CASSSGTFSLYQETQYF | TGCGCCAGCAGCTCAGGGACATTCTCCCTCTACCAAGAGACCCAGTACTTC
- | TRBJ2-7 | TRBV6-5 | - | CASSPTRGRTGTYEQYF | TGTGCCAGCAGCCCCACAAGAGGTCGGACTGGAACCTACGAGCAGTACTTC
- | TRBJ1-3 | TRBV21-1 | - | CASSKDKTGSSGNTIYF | TGTGCCAGCAGCAAAGATAAGACAGGGAGCTCTGGAAACACCATATATTTT
- | TRBJ1-1 | TRBV29-1 | many | CSVDQTEAFF | TGCAGCGTTGACCAGACTGAAGCTTTCTTT
- | TRBJ2-7 | TRBV28 | - | CASSLGPIYEQYF | TGTGCCAGCAGTTTGGGACCCATCTACGAGCAGTACTTC
- | TRBJ1-2 | TRBV7-8 | - | CTSSLDRTDYGYTF | TGTACCAGCAGCTTAGATCGGACCGATTATGGCTACACCTTC
- | TRBJ2-3 | TRBV15 | - | CATSRDLRQGTDTQYF | TGTGCCACCAGCAGAGATTTGCGTCAGGGCACAGATACGCAGTATTTT
- | TRBJ1-1 | TRBV5-4 | many | CASAGGDGSTEAFF | TGTGCCAGCGCCGGGGGGGACGGGAGCACTGAAGCTTTCTTT
- | TRBJ2-3 | TRBV6-5 | - | CASSYSRWGTDTQYF | TGTGCCAGCAGTTACTCTAGGTGGGGCACAGATACGCAGTATTTT
- | TRBJ2-7 | TRBV6-2/TRBV6-3 | - | CASSDPVIYEQYF | TGTGCCAGCAGTGACCCGGTGATCTATGAGCAGTACTTC
- | TRBJ2-1 | TRBV29-1 | many | CSVDLSEKQFF | TGCAGCGTTGATTTGTCGGAAAAGCAGTTCTTC
- | TRBJ2-2 | TRBV4-1 | once | CANIQDLADLSGGELFF | TGCGCCAACATCCAAGATCTGGCGGACCTGTCGGGCGGGGAACTGTTTTTT
TRBD1 | TRBJ1-6 | TRBV7-9 | - | CASGKGTGVNSPLHF | TGTGCCAGCGGCAAGGGGACAGGGGTGAATTCACCCCTCCACTTT
TRBD2 | TRBJ2-1 | TRBV6-5 | many | CASSESGGGAHEQFF | TGTGCCAGCAGCGAGAGCGGGGGGGGAGCTCATGAGCAGTTCTTC
- | TRBJ2-3 | TRBV11-2 | - | CASSMRLFSTDTQYF | TGTGCCAGCAGCATGAGACTTTTCAGCACAGATACGCAGTATTTT
TRBD2 | TRBJ2-3 | TRBV4-3 | - | CSSSWASGSTDTQYF | TGCTCCAGCAGCTGGGCTAGCGGGAGCACAGATACGCAGTATTTT
TRBD2 | TRBJ2-1 | TRBV6-2/TRBV6-3 | - | CANSPLGRLAGTYNEQFF | TGTGCCAACAGTCCTCTGGGGCGCTTAGCGGGGACCTACAATGAGCAGTTCTTC
- | TRBJ2-3 | TRBV13 | many | CASSLYGSTDTQYF | TGTGCCAGCAGCTTATACGGGAGCACAGATACGCAGTATTTT
- | TRBJ1-2 | TRBV5-1 | few | CASSLAGEFTGSGGYTF | TGCGCCAGCAGCTTGGCAGGAGAGTTTACAGGATCGGGTGGCTACACCTTC
TRBD1 | TRBJ1-2 | TRBV5-4 | - | CASKSTGARANYGYTF | TGTGCCAGCAAGTCGACAGGGGCGAGGGCTAACTATGGCTACACCTTC
- | TRBJ2-7 | TRBV12-3/TRBV12-4 | - | CSSTEGGEQYF | TGTTCCAGCACCGAGGGTGGGGAGCAGTACTTC
- | TRBJ2-1 | TRBV20-1 | many | CSARGLGNEQFF | TGCAGTGCTAGGGGGTTGGGGAATGAGCAGTTCTTC
- | TRBJ1-1 | TRBV6-5 | - | CASRAGAGSTEASF | TGTGCCAGCAGAGCAGGGGCAGGGAGCACTGAAGCTTCCTTT
- | TRBJ2-2 | TRBV6-2/TRBV6-3 | - | CASLGPNTWELFF | TGTGCCAGCTTGGGACCGAACACCTGGGAGCTGTTTTTT
- | TRBJ2-7 | TRBV11-3 | - | CASSLVGASPYEQCF | TGCGCCAGCAGCTTAGTAGGGGCTTCCCCCTACGAGCAGTGCTTC
TRBD1 | TRBJ2-7 | TRBV6-5 | - | CASIYGTGGDEQYF | TGTGCCAGCATTTACGGGACAGGGGGCGACGAGCAGTACTTC
- | TRBJ2-5 | TRBV20-1 | - | CSVRDGHLGETQYF | TGCAGTGTAAGGGACGGCCATTTGGGAGAGACCCAGTACTTC
- | TRBJ2-1 | TRBV6-2/TRBV6-3 | many | CASGGREYNEQFF | TGTGCCAGCGGGGGGCGGGAGTACAATGAGCAGTTCTTC
TRBD2 | TRBJ2-7 | TRBV4-1 | - | CASSRDRRGTPGLAEMYEQYF | TGCGCCAGCAGCCGAGACAGAAGGGGCACACCGGGACTAGCAGAGATGTACGAGCAGTACTTC
TRBD2 | TRBJ2-3 | TRBV7-9 | - | CTSQAGSTDTQYF | TGTACCAGCCAAGCGGGGAGCACAGATACGCAGTATTTT
- | TRBJ1-2 | TRBV6-2/TRBV6-3 | few | CASATNYSYAF | TGTGCCAGCGCCACTAACTATAGCTACGCCTTC
TRBD2 | TRBJ2-7 | TRBV6-5 | - | CASGQSGRARFEQYF | TGTGCAAGCGGTCAGAGCGGGAGGGCCAGATTCGAGCAGTACTTC
TRBD2 | TRBJ2-1 | TRBV5-1 | - | CASNPTGGTSNEQFF | TGCGCCAGCAACCCCACCGGGGGGACGAGCAATGAGCAGTTCTTC
TRBD1 | TRBJ2-4 | TRBV7-3 | - | CASSRGGVENTQYF | TGTGCCAGCAGCAGAGGGGGCGTTGAGAACACTCAGTACTTC
- | TRBJ2-7 | TRBV5-1 | - | CASSLGRATNYYYEQYF | TGCGCCAGCAGCTTGGGGCGGGCCACGAACTATTACTACGAGCAGTACTTC
- | TRBJ1-2 | TRBV28 | - | CAIRKDSYISGYTF | TGTGCCATCAGGAAGGACAGCTACATCTCTGGCTACACCTTC
TRBD2 | TRBJ2-1 | TRBV4-2 | many | CASSQGWLAGNNEQFF | TGTGCCAGCAGTCAAGGGTGGCTAGCGGGAAACAATGAGCAGTTCTTC
- | TRBJ2-3 | TRBV7-3 | - | CASCLYPRDTQYF | TGTGCCAGCTGCTTATACCCGAGGGATACGCAGTATTTT
TRBD1 | TRBJ1-2 | TRBV5-4 | - | CASSPATRDSNYGYTF | TGTGCCAGCAGTCCAGCTACTCGGGACAGTAACTATGGCTACACCTTC
- | TRBJ2-1 | TRBV13 | many | CASSLTGAHEQFF | TGTGCCAGCAGCTTAACGGGGGCCCATGAGCAGTTCTTC
- | TRBJ1-5 | TRBV5-1 | - | CANSLGGINQPQHF | TGCGCCAACAGCTTGGGGGGAATCAATCAGCCCCAGCATTTT